These 16 T cell receptor beta chains were all obtained from the same sample, sequenced in a study of CD4 T cells in relation to SARS-CoV-2 and coronaviruses. Their antigens are not known. Sequenced by immunoSEQ multiplex PCR; TCRdb stores in-frame clones only, minus some. In the table there are 23,000 or so clones, over 65% of which are singletons. Before the COVID-19 pandemic, during about 2010-2018, CD4+ T cells were taken from unexposed donors. Isolation of CD4+ T cells took place after 10 days in culture. The sequenced material came from CD4+ T cells from PBMCs, cultured in vitro. The receptors were sampled from a human donor in good health.

The chain has TRBV18 and TRBJ1-3; no clear D gene. Germline V gene lookup returns CDR1 KGHSH and CDR2 LQKENI. This CDR3 spans 15 amino acids. The V end was cut by 2 bases, the J end by 0 bases, with 8 bases between. The DNA for the CDR3 is TGTGCCAGCTCACCAGATGTAGACTCTGGAAACACCATATATTTT. Its protein product is CASSPDVDSGNTIYF.

The chain is built from TRBV29-1 and TRBJ2-5; D unclear. Trimming took 2 bases from V and 1 from J, leaving 11 bases between them. The CDR3 extends over 14 amino acids. Germline V gene data show CDR1 as SQVTM and CDR2 as ANQGSEA. In DNA, the CDR3 is TGCAGCGTTGAAATTCCCTTCCCCCAAGAGACCCAGTACTTC. Protein product: CSVEIPFPQETQYF.

The chain links TRBV18 to TRBJ2-7; D gene ambiguous. V lost 0 bases and J lost 7, with 10 bases in between. The CDR3 runs 13 residues. Germline CDR1 is KGHSH and CDR2 is LQKENI. Here the CDR3 reads CASSPPGQEEQYF. The CDR3 DNA follows: TGTGCCAGCTCACCACCTGGGCAGGAGGAGCAGTACTTC.

The chain joins TRBV5-6 to TRBJ1-5; 8 bases are shared with TRBD1. Germline-derived CDR1 and CDR2 are SGHDT and YYEEEE. Trimming took 4 bases from V and 11 from J; bases not matched to a gene: 5. CDR3 length equals 12 residues. In DNA form, the CDR3 reads TGTGCCAGCAGCCCCGGACAGGGTGCCCAGCATTTT. Amino acid sequence: CASSPGQGAQHF.

This chain links TRBV12-3 or TRBV12-4 with TRBJ1-1; no clear D gene. Trimming removed 8 bases at V and 5 bases at J, with 15 bases between. CDR3 length: 13 amino acids. DNA for the CDR3: TGTGCCAGCGGTCAGGACGGGGTTACTGAAGCTTTCTTT. Translating gives CASGQDGVTEAFF.

This chain connects TRBV19 to TRBJ1-6; D perhaps matches TRBD1 (5 bases). Trimming removed 3 bases from V and 5 bases from J, with 8 bases in between. CDR3 length: 14 residues. From germline, CDR1 is LNHDA and CDR2 SQIVND (reference sequence). The CDR3 nucleotides are TGTGCCAGTAGTATTAGACAGAATAATTCACCCCTCCACTTT. Its protein product is CASSIRQNNSPLHF.

V is TRBV7-2 and J is TRBJ2-6; unclear D gene. In germline, CDR1 is SGHTA, CDR2 FQGNSA. The CDR3 contains 17 residues. Trimming cost V 3 bases and J 1 base, with 13 bases left between them. The CDR3 nucleotides read TGTGCCAGCAGCTTCGGTACAATGGCTTCTGGGGCCAACGTCCTGACTTTC. Translating gives CASSFGTMASGANVLTF.

The chain joins TRBV6-5 to TRBJ1-5; possibly TRBD1 for D (5 bases). CDR3 length: 15 amino acids. V gave up 4 bases and J gave up 4 bases, with 14 bases separating them. CDR1 is MNHEY, CDR2 SVGAGI, per germline. CDR3 in DNA: TGTGCCAGCAGTTCCCAAGAGGGGTTTAATCAGCCCCAGCATTTT. Translating gives CASSSQEGFNQPQHF.

This clone was seen a few times. In DNA, the CDR3 is TGTGCCAGTGTGGGCCCCGAGTGGGAAAAACTGTTTTTT. Translating it yields CASVGPEWEKLFF. V and J are TRBV19 and TRBJ1-4; D is unclear. Per germline, CDR1 LNHDA and CDR2 SQIVND (reference sequence). V lost 8 bases and J 8 bases, leaving 15 bases between the germline ends. This CDR3 is 13 amino acids long.

Details on this clone: The germline gene is not matched at one end of the junction; a read error may be the cause. The genes are TRBV9 and TRBJ2-5; D is ambiguous. Germline values: CDR1 SGDLS, CDR2 YYNGEE. The CDR3 covers 13 residues. The CDR3 coding sequence is TGTGCCAGCAGCGTAGGAAACCAGGAGACCCAGTACTTC. Protein: CASSVGNQETQYF.

This chain uses TRBV18 with TRBJ1-1, with D possibly TRBD1 on 6 matching bases. Trimming took 2 bases from V and 11 from J, leaving 12 bases between them. CDR3 length equals 12 residues. Germline values: CDR1 KGHSH, CDR2 LQKENI. CDR3: CASSPVGQGAFF. CDR3 bases: TGTGCCAGCTCACCAGTGGGCCAGGGGGCTTTCTTT.

This chain uses TRBV6-2 or TRBV6-3 with TRBJ1-6, with unresolved D. The CDR3 covers 12 residues. CDR1 MNHEY and CDR2 SVGEGT come from the germline V gene. With 0 bases removed from V and 13 bases from J, the gap between germline ends came to 7 bases. The CDR3 DNA sequence: TGTGCCAGCAGTTACTCGTCTGGGCCCCTCCACTTT. Residues: CASSYSSGPLHF.

This chain links TRBV5-1 with TRBJ2-3; possible D gene TRBD2, 5 bases. In germline, CDR1 is SGHRS, CDR2 YFSETQ. V was cut by 2 bases and J by 0 bases, with 13 bases left in between. This CDR3 has 16 amino acids. In DNA form, the CDR3 reads TGCGCCAGCAGCTTAGGCCCCGAGGGCAGCACAGATACGCAGTATTTT. Its protein is CASSLGPEGSTDTQYF. Filled out from reference TRBV5-1 and TRBJ2-3, the complete variable domain reads KAGVTQTPRYLIKTRGQQVTLSCSPISGHRSVSWYQQTPGQGLQFLFEYFSETQRNKGNFPGRFSGRQFSNSRSEMNVSTLELGDSALYLCASSLGPEGSTDTQYFGPGTRLTVL.

The chain uses TRBV7-9 and TRBJ2-3; D ambiguous. This CDR3 comprises 13 residues. CDR1 SEHNR and CDR2 FQNEAQ come from the germline V gene (reference sequence). Trimming removed 7 bases from V and 5 bases from J, with 13 bases in between. CDR3 region: CASNSGMGDTQYF. CDR3 nucleotides: TGTGCCAGCAACTCCGGTATGGGAGATACGCAGTATTTT.

The table lists this clone with a few counts. The chain joins TRBV4-1 to TRBJ1-1, with 7 bases matching TRBD1. Germline V gene lookup returns CDR1 MGHRA and CDR2 YSYEKL. J was trimmed by 1 base and V by 1 base; bases with no gene match: 9. CDR3 length: 17 amino acids. CDR3 sequence (DNA): TGCGCCAGCAGCCAAGTCTGGGACAGAGGGAGGAACACTGAAGCTTTCTTT. Residues: CASSQVWDRGRNTEAFF.

This sequence joins TRBV4-1 and TRBJ2-7; D is possibly TRBD2 (6 bases). Germline-derived CDR1 and CDR2 are MGHRA and YSYEKL. This CDR3 is built from 16 residues. V was pared by 1 base and J by 2 bases, with 15 bases between. CDR3 region: CASSQGGWGVTYEQYF. In DNA, the CDR3 is TGCGCCAGCAGCCAAGGGGGGTGGGGGGTTACCTACGAGCAGTACTTC.